This entry lists 30 T cell receptor beta chains sequenced from one sample in a study of blood T cell repertoires in COVID-19. Some clones are missing from TCRdb's copy, which holds only in-frame ones; the method was immunoSEQ multiplex PCR. The table has hundreds of thousands of clones, roughly 80% seen once. The source material was peripheral blood. The receptors shown here come from an elderly man with acute or convalescent COVID-19.

The V and J genes are TRBV28 and TRBJ2-1; D possibly corresponds to TRBD2 (5 bases). This CDR3 comprises 14 residues. V was cut by 4 bases and J by 6 bases, with 13 bases left in between. CDR1 is MDHEN, CDR2 SYDVKM, per germline. In DNA form, the CDR3 reads TGTGCCAGCAGTTCCCCTCGGGGTGCCAATGAGCAGTTCTTC. Amino acid sequence: CASSSPRGANEQFF.

This clone was counted a single time. CDR3 coding DNA: TGTGCCAGCAGTTCCGTCTCTCTTAATCAGCCCCAGCATTTT. It yields the protein CASSSVSLNQPQHF. V usage is TRBV6-5 and J usage is TRBJ1-5; the D is unclear. Germline-derived CDR1 and CDR2 are MNHEY and SVGAGI. The V gene lost 4 bases and the J gene lost 4 bases, with 11 bases spanning the gap. The CDR3 extends over 14 amino acids.

The chain combines TRBV10-3 with TRBJ1-1; the D is unclear. The CDR3 has 13 amino acids. Trimming cost V 3 bases and J 5 bases, with 10 bases left between them. Germline lookup yields CDR1 ENHRY and CDR2 SYGVKD. CDR3 region: CAISESAGTEAFF. The DNA for the CDR3 is TGTGCCATCAGTGAAAGCGCTGGGACTGAAGCTTTCTTT.

This clone has just a few counts. The chain employs TRBV18 and TRBJ1-1; possible D gene TRBD1, 5 bases. The CDR3 is 16 residues long. Trimming removed 4 bases at V and 0 bases at J, with 15 bases between. CDR1 is KGHSH, CDR2 LQKENI, per germline. The CDR3 spells CASSLGTVELNTEAFF. In DNA form, the CDR3 reads TGTGCCAGCTCACTAGGGACTGTCGAGCTGAACACTGAAGCTTTCTTT.

This clone was seen a single time. The V call is TRBV19, the J call TRBJ1-1, with D tentatively TRBD1 (5 bases). Germline V gene data show CDR1 as LNHDA and CDR2 as SQIVND (reference sequence). Trimming shortened V by 5 bases and J by 5 bases, and 12 bases separated the two germline ends. The CDR3 consists of 13 residues. CDR3 in DNA: TGTGCCAGTAGTCCCCGCGGGGGAACTGAAGCTTTCTTT. Translating gives CASSPRGGTEAFF.

In its sample, this clone was seen a few times. This rearrangement joins TRBV4-1 to TRBJ1-5, with D possibly matching TRBD1 (6 bases). Trimming took off 0 bases at V and 4 bases at J, with 13 bases between the two ends. Germline V lookup: CDR1 MGHRA, CDR2 YSYEKL. CDR3 length: 16 amino acids. CDR3: CASSQDGGGGNQPQHF. CDR3 bases: TGCGCCAGCAGCCAAGACGGGGGAGGGGGGAATCAGCCCCAGCATTTT.

This clone was picked up a small number of times. The CDR3 sequence is CASTGRGMINYGYTF. CDR3 DNA sequence: TGTGCCAGCACCGGACGGGGAATGATTAACTATGGCTACACCTTC. The chain couples TRBV7-9 to TRBJ1-2; no clear D gene. V lost 7 bases and J 1 base, leaving 16 bases between the germline ends. The CDR3 has 15 residues. Looked up from germline, CDR1 is SEHNR and CDR2 is FQNEAQ (reference sequence). Based on the CDR3 plus reference TRBV7-9 and TRBJ1-2, the full variable domain is DTGVSQNPRHKITKRGQNVTFRCDPISEHNRLYWYRQTLGQGPEFLTYFQNEAQLEKSRLLSDRFSAERPKGSFSTLEIQRTEQGDSAMYLCASTGRGMINYGYTFGSGTRLTVV.

V gene TRBV30 combines with J gene TRBJ2-1; the D is unclear. Germline lookup yields CDR1 GTSNPN and CDR2 SVGIG (reference sequence). The CDR3 covers 15 residues. Deletions cut 1 base from V and 0 bases from J, with 10 bases between. CDR3: CAWSALKSSYNEQFF. The CDR3 DNA follows: TGTGCCTGGAGTGCCCTAAAGAGCTCCTACAATGAGCAGTTCTTC.

The chain has TRBV10-3 and TRBJ2-5; 8 bases are a match to TRBD1. V was pared by 5 bases and J by 1 base, with 12 bases of the junction left unmatched. Germline V lookup: CDR1 ENHRY, CDR2 SYGVKD. There are 17 residues in the CDR3. The CDR3 region has the DNA TGTGCCATCAGTCTTTCTTCTGGGACAGGCCCCCAAGAGACCCAGTACTTC. Protein sequence: CAISLSSGTGPQETQYF.

This clone was recorded only once. The chain employs TRBV24-1 and TRBJ2-1; TRBD1 is a possible D gene (6 bases). Trimming removed 3 bases from V and 4 bases from J, with 9 bases in between. CDR1 and CDR2 (germline): KGHDR, SFDVKD. The CDR3 has 14 residues. As DNA, the CDR3 is TGTGCCACCAGTGATGGGGGCTGGTACAATGAGCAGTTCTTC. Translation gives CATSDGGWYNEQFF.

The chain links TRBV6-1 to TRBJ2-1; D is possibly TRBD2 (6 bases). V was trimmed by 4 bases and J by 8 bases, leaving 21 bases between them. CDR3 length: 16 amino acids. The germline V gene has CDR1 MNHNS and CDR2 SASEGT. The DNA of the CDR3 is TGTGCCAGCAGTGCCTGGGGGGAACTAAGTAGGGATGAGCAGTTCTTC. It is translated as CASSAWGELSRDEQFF.

This clone was detected only once. This sequence joins TRBV5-1 and TRBJ2-1, with 7 bases fitting TRBD1. The CDR3 sequence is 16 residues long. J was trimmed by 6 bases and V by 0 bases; bases with no gene match: 9. Germline CDR1 SGHRS, CDR2 YFSETQ. CDR3 region: CASSLAFRQGPNEQFF. The CDR3, as DNA: TGCGCCAGCAGCTTGGCCTTCCGACAGGGCCCCAATGAGCAGTTCTTC. The full variable domain, with the rest looked up from reference TRBV5-1 and TRBJ2-1, is KAGVTQTPRYLIKTRGQQVTLSCSPISGHRSVSWYQQTPGQGLQFLFEYFSETQRNKGNFPGRFSGRQFSNSRSEMNVSTLELGDSALYLCASSLAFRQGPNEQFFGPGTRLTVL.

The sample holds one count of this clone. The rearrangement links TRBV2 to TRBJ2-3; D not resolved. This CDR3 is built from 15 residues. The V gene's germline CDR1 is SNHLY and CDR2 FYNNEI. Between the trimmed V and J ends, which lost 8 bases and 7 bases, there was a span of 22 bases. For the CDR3, the DNA is TGTGCCAGCTCATCCGCGGATCTAAAAGGAAATACGCAGTATTTT. Translated, it gives CASSSADLKGNTQYF.

This rearrangement joins TRBV5-6 to TRBJ2-7; TRBD1 matches 7 bases. Germline lookup yields CDR1 SGHDT and CDR2 YYEEEE. With 4 bases clipped from V and 3 bases from J, the junction kept 7 bases outside the gene matches. This CDR3 has 14 residues. CDR3 protein: CASSQAGQVYEQYF. CDR3 coding DNA: TGTGCCAGCAGCCAGGCCGGACAGGTCTACGAGCAGTACTTC.

V gene TRBV2 combines with J gene TRBJ1-3, with unresolved D. There are 15 residues in the CDR3. Germline CDR1 is SNHLY and CDR2 is FYNNEI. V shed 4 bases and J shed 0 bases, with 10 bases lying between them. This CDR3 is CASSGQFFSGNTIYF. DNA for the CDR3: TGTGCCAGCAGTGGTCAGTTTTTCTCTGGAAACACCATATATTTT.

The chain links TRBV28 to TRBJ1-5; 9 positions agree with TRBD1. Germline V gives CDR1 MDHEN, CDR2 SYDVKM. With V trimmed by 6 bases and J by 7 bases, 7 bases remained unmatched. The CDR3 has 14 amino acids. The chain's CDR3 is CASRSYRGHQPQHF. The CDR3 DNA follows: TGTGCCAGCAGGTCCTACAGGGGGCACCAGCCCCAGCATTTT.

The chain is built from TRBV12-2 and TRBJ2-3; the listed D gene, TRBD2, was not tested against the DNA. TRBV12-2 is assigned pseudogene status. The CDR3 covers 21 residues. The CDR3 spells CASRLCRSSYLDPTSTDTQYF. The DNA of the CDR3 is TGTGCAAGTCGCCTGTGCCGATCTAGCTATCTGGACCCCACTAGCACAGATACGCAGTATTTT.

The J gene is TRBJ2-7, the V gene TRBV21-1; TRBD2, the table's D call, was not compared with the DNA. TRBV21-1 is a pseudogene. The CDR3 is 16 residues long. CDR3 region: CASTLRGLTFSYEQYF. The CDR3 DNA reads TGTGCCAGCACTCTGCGGGGACTAACCTTCTCCTACGAGCAGTACTTC.

The V gene is TRBV24-1, the J gene TRBJ2-1, with TRBD1 matching 8 bases. Germline CDR1 KGHDR, CDR2 SFDVKD. V gave up 1 base and J gave up 4 bases; unmatched junction bases: 5. This CDR3 is built from 16 residues. CDR3 sequence (DNA): TGTGCCACCAGTGATTTCCGCAGGGGGCCGTACAATGAGCAGTTCTTC. This encodes CATSDFRRGPYNEQFF.

CDR3 nucleotide sequence: TGTGCCTGGAGCCCCCGGACTAGCGGGACTAACACCGGGGAGCTGTTTTTT. Translated, it gives CAWSPRTSGTNTGELFF. This chain connects TRBV30 to TRBJ2-2; TRBD2 matches 12 bases. Trimming cost V 3 bases and J 2 bases; bases outside gene matches: 7. Germline CDR1 and CDR2: GTSNPN and SVGIG (reference sequence). CDR3 length: 17 amino acids.

The CDR3 is CASSQKLIDQRVDEQFF. The CDR3 DNA follows: TGTGCCAGCTCACAAAAGCTTATCGATCAAAGAGTCGATGAGCAGTTCTTC. The chain joins TRBV18 to TRBJ2-1; D remains ambiguous. Germline CDR1 is KGHSH and CDR2 is LQKENI. The length of the CDR3 is 17 residues. V was pared by 4 bases and J by 8 bases, with 24 bases between. The full variable domain, with the rest looked up from reference TRBV18 and TRBJ2-1, is NAGVMQNPRHLVRRRGQEARLRCSPMKGHSHVYWYRQLPEEGLKFMVYLQKENIIDESGMPKERFSAEFPKEGPSILRIQQVVRGDSAAYFCASSQKLIDQRVDEQFFGPGTRLTVL.

The chain employs TRBV4-2 and TRBJ1-2, with TRBD1 matching over 8 bases. Germline CDR1 LGHNA, CDR2 YNFKEQ. CDR3 length equals 15 residues. Unmatched junction bases numbered 5, after V lost 1 base and J lost 4 bases. In nucleotides, the CDR3 is TGTGCCAGCAGCCAAGGCCGACAGGGGATCTATGGCTACACCTTC. Protein product: CASSQGRQGIYGYTF.

The chain links TRBV6-1 to TRBJ2-7, with unresolved D. The ends were cut back, 0 bases at V and 4 bases at J, with 16 bases in the middle. The CDR3 sequence is 16 residues long. From germline, CDR1 is MNHNS and CDR2 SASEGT. This CDR3 reads CASSEAAISLLYEQYF. CDR3 DNA: TGTGCCAGCAGTGAAGCAGCGATCTCTTTATTGTACGAGCAGTACTTC.

V usage is TRBV11-2 and J usage is TRBJ1-1; D uncertain. The germline V gene encodes CDR1 SGHAT and CDR2 FQNNGV. The CDR3 loop spans 12 amino acids. V was clipped by 6 bases and J by 5 bases, with 10 bases between them. CDR3 protein: CASSPVLTEAFF. CDR3 DNA sequence: TGTGCCAGCAGTCCCGTTTTGACTGAAGCTTTCTTT. The full variable domain, its missing parts supplied by reference TRBV11-2 and TRBJ1-1, is EAGVAQSPRYKIIEKRQSVAFWCNPISGHATLYWYQQILGQGPKLLIQFQNNGVVDDSQLPKDRFSAERLKGVDSTLKIQPAKLEDSAVYLCASSPVLTEAFFGQGTRLTVV.

The gene calls are TRBV9 and TRBJ2-3, with 8 bases fitting TRBD2. Germline lookup yields CDR1 SGDLS and CDR2 YYNGEE. V dropped 4 bases and J dropped 5; count of bases not matched to a gene: 12. The CDR3 covers 16 residues. The CDR3 protein is CASSTLSGGPGDTQYF. DNA of the CDR3: TGTGCCAGCAGCACCCTCTCGGGAGGGCCGGGAGATACGCAGTATTTT.

The rearrangement joins TRBV24-1 to TRBJ2-5; D is perhaps TRBD2 (6 bases). Germline values: CDR1 KGHDR, CDR2 SFDVKD. Between the trimmed V and J ends, which lost 4 bases and 7 bases, there was a span of 18 bases. This CDR3 spans 15 amino acids. In DNA form, the CDR3 reads TGTGCCACCAGTGACCCCGGCTCGGGAGACCGGACCCAGTACTTC. Translation gives CATSDPGSGDRTQYF.

This chain connects TRBV18 to TRBJ2-7; 12 nucleotides line up with TRBD2. The CDR3 totals 15 residues. Germline trimming cut 0 bases from V and 4 bases from J; bases unmatched to any gene: 1. Germline CDR1 and CDR2: KGHSH and LQKENI. The DNA of the CDR3 is TGTGCCAGCTCACCACCGGGACTAGCGGGTTACGAGCAGTACTTC. It yields the protein CASSPPGLAGYEQYF. The whole variable domain, filled in from reference TRBV18 and TRBJ2-7, reads NAGVMQNPRHLVRRRGQEARLRCSPMKGHSHVYWYRQLPEEGLKFMVYLQKENIIDESGMPKERFSAEFPKEGPSILRIQQVVRGDSAAYFCASSPPGLAGYEQYFGPGTRLTVT.

The chain recombines TRBV18 with TRBJ1-5; D is unclear. Germline CDR1 KGHSH, CDR2 LQKENI. V was cut by 2 bases and J by 3 bases, with 5 bases left in between. This CDR3 is built from 13 residues. Here the CDR3 DNA reads TGTGCCAGCTCACCAGGCCTCAATCAGCCCCAGCATTTT. Translating gives CASSPGLNQPQHF.

This chain joins TRBV5-1 and TRBJ1-5, with unresolved D. Trimming took off 0 bases at V and 7 bases at J, with 14 bases between the two ends. Germline V lookup: CDR1 SGHRS, CDR2 YFSETQ. This CDR3 is built from 15 residues. The CDR3: CASSLEPNGGQPQHF. CDR3 in DNA: TGCGCCAGCAGCTTGGAACCAAACGGCGGACAGCCCCAGCATTTT.

CDR3 sequence: CASSLTPIPNIQYF. The CDR3 DNA follows: TGTGCCAGCAGCTTAACCCCTATTCCAAACATTCAGTACTTC. The chain joins TRBV7-2 to TRBJ2-4; no definite D call. CDR1 and CDR2 (germline): SGHTA, FQGNSA. The CDR3 spans 14 residues. Trimming shortened V by 2 bases and J by 6 bases, and 11 bases separated the two germline ends. Supplemented by reference TRBV7-2 and TRBJ2-4, the full variable domain reads GAGVSQSPSNKVTEKGKDVELRCDPISGHTALYWYRQSLGQGLEFLIYFQGNSAPDKSGLPSDRFSAERTGGSVSTLTIQRTQQEDSAVYLCASSLTPIPNIQYFGAGTRLSVL.